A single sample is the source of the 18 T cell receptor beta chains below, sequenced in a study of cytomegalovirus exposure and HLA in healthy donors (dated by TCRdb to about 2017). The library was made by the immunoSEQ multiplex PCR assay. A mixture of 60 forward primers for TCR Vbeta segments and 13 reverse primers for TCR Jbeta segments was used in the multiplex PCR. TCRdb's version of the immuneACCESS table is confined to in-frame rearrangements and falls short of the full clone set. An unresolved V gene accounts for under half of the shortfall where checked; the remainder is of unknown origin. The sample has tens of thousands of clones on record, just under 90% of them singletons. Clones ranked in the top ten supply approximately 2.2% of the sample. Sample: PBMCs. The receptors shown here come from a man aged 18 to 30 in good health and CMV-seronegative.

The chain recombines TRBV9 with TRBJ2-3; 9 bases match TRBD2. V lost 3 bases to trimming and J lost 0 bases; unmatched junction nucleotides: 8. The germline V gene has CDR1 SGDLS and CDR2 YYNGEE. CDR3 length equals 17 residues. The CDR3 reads CASSGSGGDTSTDTQYF. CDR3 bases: TGTGCCAGCAGCGGTAGCGGGGGAGATACTAGCACAGATACGCAGTATTTT.

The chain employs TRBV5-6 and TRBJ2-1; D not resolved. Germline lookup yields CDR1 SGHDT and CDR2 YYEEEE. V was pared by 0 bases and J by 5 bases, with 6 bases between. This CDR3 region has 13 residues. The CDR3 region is CASSLGRNNEQFF. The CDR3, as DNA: TGTGCCAGCAGCTTGGGGCGGAACAATGAGCAGTTCTTC. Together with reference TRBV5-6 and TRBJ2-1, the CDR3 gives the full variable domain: DAGVTQSPTHLIKTRGQQVTLRCSPKSGHDTVSWYQQALGQGPQFIFQYYEEEERQRGNFPDRFSGHQFPNYSSELNVNALLLGDSALYLCASSLGRNNEQFFGPGTRLTVL.

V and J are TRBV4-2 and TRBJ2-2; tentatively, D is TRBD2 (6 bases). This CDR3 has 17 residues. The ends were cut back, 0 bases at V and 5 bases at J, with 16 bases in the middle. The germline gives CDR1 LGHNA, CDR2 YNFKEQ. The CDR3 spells CASSQERTNWGTGELFF. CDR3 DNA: TGTGCCAGCAGCCAAGAAAGGACTAACTGGGGGACCGGGGAGCTGTTTTTT.

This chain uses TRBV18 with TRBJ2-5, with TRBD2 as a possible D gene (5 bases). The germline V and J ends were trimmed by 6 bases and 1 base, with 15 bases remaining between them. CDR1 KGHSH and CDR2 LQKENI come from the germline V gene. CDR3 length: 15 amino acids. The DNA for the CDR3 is TGTGCCAGCTCGTCGTGGGTAGCGTCCCAAGAGACCCAGTACTTC. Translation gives CASSSWVASQETQYF.

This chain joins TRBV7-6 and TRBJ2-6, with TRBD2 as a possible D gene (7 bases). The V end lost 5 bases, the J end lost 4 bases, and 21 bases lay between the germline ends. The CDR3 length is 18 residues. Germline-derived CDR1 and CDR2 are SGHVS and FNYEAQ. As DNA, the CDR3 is TGTGCCAGCAGCCCCAGGAGCAGGGGAGGGGTGGGGGCCAACGTCCTGACTTTC. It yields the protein CASSPRSRGGVGANVLTF.

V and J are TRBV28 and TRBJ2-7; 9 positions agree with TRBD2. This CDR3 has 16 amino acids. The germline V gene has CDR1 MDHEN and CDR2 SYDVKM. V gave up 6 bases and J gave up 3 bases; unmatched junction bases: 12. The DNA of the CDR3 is TGTGCCAGCAGAACCCGACTAGCGGAGATAGACTACGAGCAGTACTTC. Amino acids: CASRTRLAEIDYEQYF. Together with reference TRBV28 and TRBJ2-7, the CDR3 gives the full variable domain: DVKVTQSSRYLVKRTGEKVFLECVQDMDHENMFWYRQDPGLGLRLIYFSYDVKMKEKGDIPEGYSVSREKKERFSLILESASTNQTSMYLCASRTRLAEIDYEQYFGPGTRLTVT.

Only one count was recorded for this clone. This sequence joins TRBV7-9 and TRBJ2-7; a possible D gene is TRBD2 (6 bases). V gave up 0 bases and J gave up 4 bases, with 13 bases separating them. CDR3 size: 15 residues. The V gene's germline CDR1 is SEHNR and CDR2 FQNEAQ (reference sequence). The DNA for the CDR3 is TGTGCCAGCAGCTTAGCGGAGGGGACGGTATACGAGCAGTACTTC. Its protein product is CASSLAEGTVYEQYF. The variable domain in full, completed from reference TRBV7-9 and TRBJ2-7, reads DTGVSQNPRHKITKRGQNVTFRCDPISEHNRLYWYRQTLGQGPEFLTYFQNEAQLEKSRLLSDRFSAERPKGSFSTLEIQRTEQGDSAMYLCASSLAEGTVYEQYFGPGTRLTVT.

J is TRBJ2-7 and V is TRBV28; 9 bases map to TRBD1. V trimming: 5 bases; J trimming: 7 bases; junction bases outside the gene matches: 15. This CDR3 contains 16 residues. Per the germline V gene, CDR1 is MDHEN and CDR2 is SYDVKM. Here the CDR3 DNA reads TGTGCCAGCAGTCCCCCACCGGGACAGGGCAGGTTAGAGCAGTACTTC. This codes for CASSPPPGQGRLEQYF.

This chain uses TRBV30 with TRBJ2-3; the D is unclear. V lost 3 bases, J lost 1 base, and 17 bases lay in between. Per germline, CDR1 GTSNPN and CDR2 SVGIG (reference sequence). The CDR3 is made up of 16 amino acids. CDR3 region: CAWRPLSTAGTDTQYF. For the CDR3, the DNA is TGTGCCTGGAGACCCCTCTCGACGGCGGGCACAGATACGCAGTATTTT.

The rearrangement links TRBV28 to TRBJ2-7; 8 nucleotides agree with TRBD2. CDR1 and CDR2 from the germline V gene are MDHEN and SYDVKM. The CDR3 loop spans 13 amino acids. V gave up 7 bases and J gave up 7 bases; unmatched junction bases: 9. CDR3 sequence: CASTSGGRGEQYF. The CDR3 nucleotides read TGTGCCAGCACCTCGGGGGGGCGTGGGGAGCAGTACTTC.

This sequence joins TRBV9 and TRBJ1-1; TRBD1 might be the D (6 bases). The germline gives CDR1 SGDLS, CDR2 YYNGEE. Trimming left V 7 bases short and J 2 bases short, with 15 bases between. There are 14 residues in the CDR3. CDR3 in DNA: TGTGCCAGCGGCCTAGGGACAACTAACACTGAAGCTTTCTTT. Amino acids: CASGLGTTNTEAFF.

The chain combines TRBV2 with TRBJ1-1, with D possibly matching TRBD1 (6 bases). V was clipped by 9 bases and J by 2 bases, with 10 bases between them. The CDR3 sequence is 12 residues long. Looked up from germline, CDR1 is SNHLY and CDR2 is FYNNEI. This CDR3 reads CARPDSNTEAFF. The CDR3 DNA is TGTGCCAGACCGGACAGCAACACTGAAGCTTTCTTT.

This chain's CDR3 is CASRERGNSPLHF. Written as DNA, the CDR3 is TGTGCCAGCAGGGAAAGGGGTAATTCACCCCTCCACTTT. This sequence joins TRBV6-4 and TRBJ1-6; D perhaps matches TRBD1 (5 bases). Per germline, CDR1 MRHNA and CDR2 SNTAGT. The V end lost 6 bases, the J end lost 6 bases, and 9 bases lay between the germline ends. The length of the CDR3 is 13 residues.

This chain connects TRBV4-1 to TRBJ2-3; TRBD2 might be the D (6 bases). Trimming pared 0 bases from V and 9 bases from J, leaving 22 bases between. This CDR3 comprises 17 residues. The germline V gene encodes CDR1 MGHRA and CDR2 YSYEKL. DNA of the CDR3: TGCGCCAGCAGCCAAGACCGGGACTCCCCTCTAAGGCCCACGCAGTATTTT. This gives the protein CASSQDRDSPLRPTQYF.

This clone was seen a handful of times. CDR3 in amino acids: CASSLQGYKVFYGYTF. CDR3 nucleotides: TGTGCCAGCAGTCTACAGGGGTATAAGGTATTCTATGGCTACACCTTC. V is TRBV28 and J is TRBJ1-2; 7 bases map to TRBD1. This CDR3 comprises 16 residues. V trimming: 5 bases; J trimming: 4 bases; junction bases outside the gene matches: 13. From germline, CDR1 is MDHEN and CDR2 SYDVKM.

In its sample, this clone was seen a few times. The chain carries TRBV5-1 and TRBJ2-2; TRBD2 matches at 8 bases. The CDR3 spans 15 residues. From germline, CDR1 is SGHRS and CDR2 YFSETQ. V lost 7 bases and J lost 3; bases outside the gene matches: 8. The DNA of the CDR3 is TGCGCCAGCGGGGCGGGGACTAGTTACACCGGGGAGCTGTTTTTT. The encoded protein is CASGAGTSYTGELFF.

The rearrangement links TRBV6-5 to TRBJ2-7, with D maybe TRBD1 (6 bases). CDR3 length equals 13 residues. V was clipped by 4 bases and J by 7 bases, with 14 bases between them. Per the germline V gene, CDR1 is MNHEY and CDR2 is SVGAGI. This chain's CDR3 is CASSLVLGHEQYF. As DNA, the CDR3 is TGTGCCAGCAGTTTAGTCTTGGGACATGAGCAGTACTTC.

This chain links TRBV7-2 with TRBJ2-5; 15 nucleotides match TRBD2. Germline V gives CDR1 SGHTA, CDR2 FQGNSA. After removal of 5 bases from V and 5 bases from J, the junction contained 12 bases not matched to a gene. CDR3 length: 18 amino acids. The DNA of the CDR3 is TGTGCCAGCAGCGCAGTCGGACTAGCGGGAGGGCCTCGGGAGACCCAGTACTTC. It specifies CASSAVGLAGGPRETQYF.